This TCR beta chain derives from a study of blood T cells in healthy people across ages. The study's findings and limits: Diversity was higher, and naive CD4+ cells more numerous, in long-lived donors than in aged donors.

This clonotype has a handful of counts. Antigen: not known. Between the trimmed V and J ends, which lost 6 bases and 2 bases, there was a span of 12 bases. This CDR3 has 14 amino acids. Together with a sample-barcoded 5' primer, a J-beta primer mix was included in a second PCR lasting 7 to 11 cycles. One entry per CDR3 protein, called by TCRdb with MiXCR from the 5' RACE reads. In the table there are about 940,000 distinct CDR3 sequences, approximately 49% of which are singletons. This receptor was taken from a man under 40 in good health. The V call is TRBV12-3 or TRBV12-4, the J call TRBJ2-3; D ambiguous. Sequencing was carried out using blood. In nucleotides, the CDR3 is TGTGCCAGCAGCCCAAAGCAGATCACAGATACGCAGTATTTT. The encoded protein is CASSPKQITDTQYF.